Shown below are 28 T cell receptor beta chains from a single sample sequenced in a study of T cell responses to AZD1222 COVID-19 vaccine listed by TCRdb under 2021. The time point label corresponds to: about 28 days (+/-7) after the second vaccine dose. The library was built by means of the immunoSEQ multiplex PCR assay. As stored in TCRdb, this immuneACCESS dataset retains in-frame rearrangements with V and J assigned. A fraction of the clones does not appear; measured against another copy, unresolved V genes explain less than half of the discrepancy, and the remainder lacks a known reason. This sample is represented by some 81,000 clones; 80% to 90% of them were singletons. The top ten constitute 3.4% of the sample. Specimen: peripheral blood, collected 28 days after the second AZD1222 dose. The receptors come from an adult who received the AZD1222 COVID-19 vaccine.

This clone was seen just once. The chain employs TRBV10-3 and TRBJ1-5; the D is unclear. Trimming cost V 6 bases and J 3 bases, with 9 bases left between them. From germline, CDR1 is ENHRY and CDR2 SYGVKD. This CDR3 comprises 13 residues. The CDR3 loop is CAIRRQDNQPQHF. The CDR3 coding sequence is TGTGCCATCAGACGACAAGACAATCAGCCCCAGCATTTT.

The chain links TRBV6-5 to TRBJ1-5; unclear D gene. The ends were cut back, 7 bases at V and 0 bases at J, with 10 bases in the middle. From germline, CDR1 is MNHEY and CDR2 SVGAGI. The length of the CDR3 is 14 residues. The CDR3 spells CASITSYSNQPQHF. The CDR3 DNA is TGTGCCAGCATCACCTCATATAGCAATCAGCCCCAGCATTTT.

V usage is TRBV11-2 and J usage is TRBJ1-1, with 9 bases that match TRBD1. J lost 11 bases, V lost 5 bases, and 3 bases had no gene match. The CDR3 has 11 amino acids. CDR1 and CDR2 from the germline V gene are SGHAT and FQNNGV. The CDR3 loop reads CASSIGQGAFF. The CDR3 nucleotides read TGTGCCAGCAGCATAGGACAGGGGGCTTTCTTT.

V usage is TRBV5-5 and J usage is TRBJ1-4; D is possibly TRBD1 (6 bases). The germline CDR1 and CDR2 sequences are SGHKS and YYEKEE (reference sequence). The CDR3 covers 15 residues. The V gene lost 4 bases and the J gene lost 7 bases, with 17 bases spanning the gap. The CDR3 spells CASSPAGGGGEKLFF. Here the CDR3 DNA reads TGTGCCAGCAGCCCGGCCGGGGGCGGGGGTGAAAAACTGTTTTTT.

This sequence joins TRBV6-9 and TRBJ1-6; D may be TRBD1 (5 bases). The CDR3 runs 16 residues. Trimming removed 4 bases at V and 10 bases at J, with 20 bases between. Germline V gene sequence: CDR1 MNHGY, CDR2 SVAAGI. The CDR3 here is CASSSAGTRPRSPLHF. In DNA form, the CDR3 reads TGTGCCAGCAGTTCGGCAGGGACCCGACCGAGATCACCCCTCCACTTT.

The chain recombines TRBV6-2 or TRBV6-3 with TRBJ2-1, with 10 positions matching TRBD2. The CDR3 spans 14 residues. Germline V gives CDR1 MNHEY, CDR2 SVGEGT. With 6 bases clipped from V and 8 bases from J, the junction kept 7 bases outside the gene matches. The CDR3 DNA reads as TGTGCCAGCAGCTCTAGCGGGGGTACCGATGAGCAGTTCTTC. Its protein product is CASSSSGGTDEQFF.

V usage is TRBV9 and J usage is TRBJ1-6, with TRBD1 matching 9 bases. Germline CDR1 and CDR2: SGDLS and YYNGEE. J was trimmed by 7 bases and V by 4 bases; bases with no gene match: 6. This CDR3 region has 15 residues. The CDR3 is CASSLGQGGNSPLHF. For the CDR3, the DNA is TGTGCCAGCAGCTTGGGACAGGGTGGAAATTCACCCCTCCACTTT.

CDR3 in DNA: TGTGCCAGCAGCTTGGATGCAGCCGATAATGGCTACACCTTC. Its protein product is CASSLDAADNGYTF. The chain is built from TRBV5-4 and TRBJ1-2; D not resolved. The germline CDR1 and CDR2 sequences are SGHNT and YYREEE (reference sequence). This CDR3 has 14 residues. With 0 bases removed from V and 6 bases from J, the gap between germline ends came to 12 bases.

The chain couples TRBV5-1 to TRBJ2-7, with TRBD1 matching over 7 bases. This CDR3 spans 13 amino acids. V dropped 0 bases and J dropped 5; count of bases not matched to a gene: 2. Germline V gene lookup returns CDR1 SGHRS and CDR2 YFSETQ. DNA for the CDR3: TGCGCCAGCAGCTTGGGAGGACAGGACGAGCAGTACTTC. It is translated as CASSLGGQDEQYF.

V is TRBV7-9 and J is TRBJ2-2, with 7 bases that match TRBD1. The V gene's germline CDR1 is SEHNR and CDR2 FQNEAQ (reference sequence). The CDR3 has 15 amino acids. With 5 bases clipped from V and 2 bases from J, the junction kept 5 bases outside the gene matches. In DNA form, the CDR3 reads TGTGCCAGCAGCCTTCGGACAGGCAACACCGGGGAGCTGTTTTTT. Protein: CASSLRTGNTGELFF.

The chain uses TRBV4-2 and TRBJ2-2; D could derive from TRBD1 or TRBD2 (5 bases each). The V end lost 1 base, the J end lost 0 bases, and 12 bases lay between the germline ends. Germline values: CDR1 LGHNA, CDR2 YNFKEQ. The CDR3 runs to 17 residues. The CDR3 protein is CASSQVGADTNTGELFF. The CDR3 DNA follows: TGTGCCAGCAGCCAAGTTGGAGCGGACACGAACACCGGGGAGCTGTTTTTT.

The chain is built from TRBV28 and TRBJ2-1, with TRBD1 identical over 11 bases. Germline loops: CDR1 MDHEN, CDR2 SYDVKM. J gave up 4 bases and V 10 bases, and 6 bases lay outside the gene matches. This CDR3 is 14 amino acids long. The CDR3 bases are TGTGCCACCCAGGGGGACAGGGGGTACAATGAGCAGTTCTTC. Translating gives CATQGDRGYNEQFF.

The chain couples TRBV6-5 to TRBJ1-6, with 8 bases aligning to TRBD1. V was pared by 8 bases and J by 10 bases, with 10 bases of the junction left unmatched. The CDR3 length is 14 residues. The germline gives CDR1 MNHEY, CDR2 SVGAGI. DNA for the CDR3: TGTGCCAGCGCCGCCGGGACAGGTACATCACCCCTCCACTTT. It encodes CASAAGTGTSPLHF.

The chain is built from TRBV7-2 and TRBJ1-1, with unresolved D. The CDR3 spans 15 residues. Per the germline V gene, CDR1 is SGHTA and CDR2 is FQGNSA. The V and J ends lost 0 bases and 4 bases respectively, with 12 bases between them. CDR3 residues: CASSLAAGGSTEAFF. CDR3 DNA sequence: TGTGCCAGCAGCTTAGCGGCGGGCGGGAGCACTGAAGCTTTCTTT. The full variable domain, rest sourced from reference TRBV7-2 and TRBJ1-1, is GAGVSQSPSNKVTEKGKDVELRCDPISGHTALYWYRQSLGQGLEFLIYFQGNSAPDKSGLPSDRFSAERTGGSVSTLTIQRTQQEDSAVYLCASSLAAGGSTEAFFGQGTRLTVV.

CDR3: CASSLSVTSDGYTF. The CDR3 coding sequence is TGTGCCAGCAGCTTATCCGTAACGTCTGATGGCTACACCTTC. The chain recombines TRBV7-9 with TRBJ1-2; D is unclear. V lost 2 bases and J 6 bases, leaving 13 bases between the germline ends. Germline V gene data show CDR1 as SEHNR and CDR2 as FQNEAQ (reference sequence). The CDR3 extends over 14 amino acids. Variable domain in full (rest from reference TRBV7-9 and TRBJ1-2): DTGVSQNPRHKITKRGQNVTFRCDPISEHNRLYWYRQTLGQGPEFLTYFQNEAQLEKSRLLSDRFSAERPKGSFSTLEIQRTEQGDSAMYLCASSLSVTSDGYTFGSGTRLTVV.

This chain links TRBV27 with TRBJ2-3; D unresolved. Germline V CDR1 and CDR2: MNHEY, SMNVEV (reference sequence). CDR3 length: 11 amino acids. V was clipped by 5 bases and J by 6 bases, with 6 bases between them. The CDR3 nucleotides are TGTGCCAGCAGTCATCAGGATACGCAGTATTTT. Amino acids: CASSHQDTQYF.

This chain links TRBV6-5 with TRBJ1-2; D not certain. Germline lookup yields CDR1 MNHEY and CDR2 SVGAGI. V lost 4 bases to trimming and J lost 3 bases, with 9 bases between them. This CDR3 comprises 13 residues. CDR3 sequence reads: CASSLERYYGYTF. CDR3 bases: TGTGCCAGCAGTTTGGAGAGATACTATGGCTACACCTTC.

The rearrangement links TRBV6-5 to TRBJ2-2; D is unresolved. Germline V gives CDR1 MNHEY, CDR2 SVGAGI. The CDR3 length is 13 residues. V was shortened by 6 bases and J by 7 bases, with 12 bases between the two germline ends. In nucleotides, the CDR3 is TGTGCCAGCAGGGTTCCGTGGAACGGGGAGCTGTTTTTT. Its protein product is CASRVPWNGELFF.

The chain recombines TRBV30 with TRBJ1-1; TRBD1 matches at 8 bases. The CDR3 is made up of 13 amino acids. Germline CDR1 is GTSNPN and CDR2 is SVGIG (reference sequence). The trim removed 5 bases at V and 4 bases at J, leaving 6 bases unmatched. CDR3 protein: CAWDRGLGTEAFF. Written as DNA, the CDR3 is TGTGCCTGGGACAGGGGTCTGGGCACTGAAGCTTTCTTT.

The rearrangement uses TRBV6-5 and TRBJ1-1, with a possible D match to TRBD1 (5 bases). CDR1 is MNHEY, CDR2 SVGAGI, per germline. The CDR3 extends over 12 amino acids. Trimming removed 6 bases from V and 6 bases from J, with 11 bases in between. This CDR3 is CASRNQGAEAFF. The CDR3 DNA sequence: TGTGCCAGCAGAAACCAGGGAGCTGAAGCTTTCTTT.

CDR3 in amino acids: CASSETSGGQETQYF. CDR3 sequence (DNA): TGCGCCAGCAGCGAGACTAGCGGGGGCCAAGAGACCCAGTACTTC. The chain links TRBV5-1 to TRBJ2-5; 12 bases match TRBD2. The length of the CDR3 is 15 residues. Germline trimming cut 4 bases from V and 1 base from J; bases unmatched to any gene: 2. Germline-derived CDR1 and CDR2 are SGHRS and YFSETQ.

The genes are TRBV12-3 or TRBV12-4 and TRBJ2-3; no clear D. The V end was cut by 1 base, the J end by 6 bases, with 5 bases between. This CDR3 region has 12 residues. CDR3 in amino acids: CASSLVQDTQYF. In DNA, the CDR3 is TGTGCCAGCAGTTTAGTTCAGGATACGCAGTATTTT.

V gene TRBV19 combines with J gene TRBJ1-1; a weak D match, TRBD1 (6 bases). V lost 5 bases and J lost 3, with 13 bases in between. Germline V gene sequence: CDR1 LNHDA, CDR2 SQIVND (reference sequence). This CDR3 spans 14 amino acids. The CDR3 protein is CASSSGGPYTEAFF. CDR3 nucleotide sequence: TGTGCCAGTAGTTCGGGGGGCCCATACACTGAAGCTTTCTTT.

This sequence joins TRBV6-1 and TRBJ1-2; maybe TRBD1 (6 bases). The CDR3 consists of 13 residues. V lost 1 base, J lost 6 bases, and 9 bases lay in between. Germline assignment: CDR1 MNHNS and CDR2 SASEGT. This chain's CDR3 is CASSEGGGHGYTF. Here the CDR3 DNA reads TGTGCCAGCAGTGAAGGCGGGGGCCATGGCTACACCTTC.

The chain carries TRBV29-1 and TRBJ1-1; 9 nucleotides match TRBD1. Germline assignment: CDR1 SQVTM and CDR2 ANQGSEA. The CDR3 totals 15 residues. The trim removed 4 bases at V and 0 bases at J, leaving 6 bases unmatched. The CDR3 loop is CSVVRTGVLNTEAFF. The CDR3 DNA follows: TGCAGCGTTGTGAGGACAGGGGTCTTGAACACTGAAGCTTTCTTT.

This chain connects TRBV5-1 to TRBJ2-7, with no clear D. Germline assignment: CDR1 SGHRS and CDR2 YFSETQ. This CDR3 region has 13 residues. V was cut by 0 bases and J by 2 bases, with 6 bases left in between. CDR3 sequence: CASSLEGPYEQYF. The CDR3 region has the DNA TGCGCCAGCAGCTTGGAAGGGCCCTACGAGCAGTACTTC.

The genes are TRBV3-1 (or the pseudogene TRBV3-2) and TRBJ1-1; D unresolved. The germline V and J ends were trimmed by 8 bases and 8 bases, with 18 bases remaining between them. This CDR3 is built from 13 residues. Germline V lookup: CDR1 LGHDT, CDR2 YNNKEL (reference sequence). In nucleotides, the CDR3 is TGTGCCAGCGGCGACTCGGACCAAAGAGAAGCTTTCTTT. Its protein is CASGDSDQREAFF.

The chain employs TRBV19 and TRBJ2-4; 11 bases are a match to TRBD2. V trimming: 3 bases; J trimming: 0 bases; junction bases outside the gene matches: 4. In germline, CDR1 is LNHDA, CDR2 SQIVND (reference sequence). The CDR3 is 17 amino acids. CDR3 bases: TGTGCCAGTAGTATGGGACTAGCGGAACTAGCCAAAAACATTCAGTACTTC. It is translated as CASSMGLAELAKNIQYF. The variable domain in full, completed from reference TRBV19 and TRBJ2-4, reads DGGITQSPKYLFRKEGQNVTLSCEQNLNHDAMYWYRQDPGQGLRLIYYSQIVNDFQKGDIAEGYSVSREKKESFPLTVTSAQKNPTAFYLCASSMGLAELAKNIQYFGAGTRLSVL.